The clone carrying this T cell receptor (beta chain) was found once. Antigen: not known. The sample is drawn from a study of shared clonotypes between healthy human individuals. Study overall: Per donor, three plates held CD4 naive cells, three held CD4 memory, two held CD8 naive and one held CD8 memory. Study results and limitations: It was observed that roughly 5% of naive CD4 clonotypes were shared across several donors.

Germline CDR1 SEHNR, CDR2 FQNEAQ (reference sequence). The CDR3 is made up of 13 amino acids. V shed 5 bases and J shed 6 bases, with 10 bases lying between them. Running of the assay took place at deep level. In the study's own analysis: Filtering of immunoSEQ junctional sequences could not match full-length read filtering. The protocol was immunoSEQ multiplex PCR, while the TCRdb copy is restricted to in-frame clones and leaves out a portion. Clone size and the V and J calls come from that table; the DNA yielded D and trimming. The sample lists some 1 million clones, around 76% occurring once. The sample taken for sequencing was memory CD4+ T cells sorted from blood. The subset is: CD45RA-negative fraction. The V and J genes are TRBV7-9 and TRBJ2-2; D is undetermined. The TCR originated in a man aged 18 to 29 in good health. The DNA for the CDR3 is TGTGCCAGCAGCCCCGGTAAAGCCGGGGAGCTGTTTTTT. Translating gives CASSPGKAGELFF. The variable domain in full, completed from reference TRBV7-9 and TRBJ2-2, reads DTGVSQNPRHKITKRGQNVTFRCDPISEHNRLYWYRQTLGQGPEFLTYFQNEAQLEKSRLLSDRFSAERPKGSFSTLEIQRTEQGDSAMYLCASSPGKAGELFFGEGSRLTVL.